This TCR beta chain came from a study of blood T cell repertoires in COVID-19. Study summary: Nucleic acid was either cDNA or gDNA, and it came from T cells, B-cell-depleted T cells, or PBMCs.

The CDR3 length is 15 residues. V dropped 0 bases and J dropped 0 bases, with 5 bases sitting between them. Germline assignment: CDR1 LNHNV and CDR2 YYDKDF (reference sequence). Sequencing was performed with immunoSEQ multiplex PCR; in TCRdb, only in-frame clones are kept and a portion is missing. The data show under 250,000 clones, about 85% seen once. The sample taken for sequencing was PBMCs or T cells enriched from blood (not recorded which). This clonotype was obtained from a man aged 25 to 40 who had recovered from COVID-19. The chain joins TRBV15 to TRBJ2-2; no reliable D call. The CDR3 spells CATSRDLANTGELFF. CDR3 nucleotide sequence: TGTGCCACCAGCAGAGATCTAGCGAACACCGGGGAGCTGTTTTTT.